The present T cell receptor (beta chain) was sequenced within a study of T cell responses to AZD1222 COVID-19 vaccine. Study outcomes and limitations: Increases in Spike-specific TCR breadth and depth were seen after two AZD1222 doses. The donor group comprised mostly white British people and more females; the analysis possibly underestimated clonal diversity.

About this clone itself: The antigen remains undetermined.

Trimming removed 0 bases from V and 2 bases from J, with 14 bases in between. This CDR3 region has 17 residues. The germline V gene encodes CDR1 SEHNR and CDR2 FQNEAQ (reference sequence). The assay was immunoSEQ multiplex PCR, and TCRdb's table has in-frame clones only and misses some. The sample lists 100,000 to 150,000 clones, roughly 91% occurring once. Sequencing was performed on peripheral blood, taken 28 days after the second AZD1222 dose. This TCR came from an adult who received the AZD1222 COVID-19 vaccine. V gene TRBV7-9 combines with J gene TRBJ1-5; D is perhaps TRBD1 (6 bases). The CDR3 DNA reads TGTGCCAGCAGCTTAGCGGGGGCAGGGAGAGGCAATCAGCCCCAGCATTTT. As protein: CASSLAGAGRGNQPQHF.